One and the same sample provided the 30 T cell receptor beta chains below, sequenced in a study of cytomegalovirus exposure and HLA in healthy donors (dated by TCRdb to about 2017). The library relied on the immunoSEQ multiplex PCR assay. TCRdb re-hosts the immuneACCESS table, in-frame sequences only. Its copies lack some clones; in the studies checked, an unresolved V gene accounts for under half of them, and the cause for the rest is not known. The sample table lists some 120,000 clones, around 92% of them with a count of one. The top ten clonotypes cover about 3% of the sample. Sequencing was done on a sample of PBMCs. The receptors were sampled from a man aged 25-45 years in good health and CMV-seronegative.

The rearrangement links TRBV6-5 to TRBJ1-4; TRBD1 is a possible D gene (5 bases). The germline CDR1 and CDR2 sequences are MNHEY and SVGAGI. This CDR3 is built from 14 residues. The ends were cut back, 2 bases at V and 7 bases at J, with 11 bases in the middle. This chain's CDR3 is CASSYKGHFEKLFF. CDR3 DNA sequence: TGTGCCAGCAGTTACAAAGGACATTTTGAAAAACTGTTTTTT.

V and J are TRBV19 and TRBJ1-2, with a weak D call TRBD1 (5 bases). V lost 5 bases, J lost 4 bases, and 20 bases lay in between. The germline V gene encodes CDR1 LNHDA and CDR2 SQIVND (reference sequence). The CDR3 is 16 amino acids. The CDR3 nucleotides read TGTGCCAGTAGTCCTCTGGGCGGACACGGACCCTATGGCTACACCTTC. This codes for CASSPLGGHGPYGYTF.

The V call is TRBV4-2, the J call TRBJ2-2; D not certain. From germline, CDR1 is LGHNA and CDR2 YNFKEQ. Between the trimmed V and J ends, which lost 0 bases and 2 bases, there was a span of 4 bases. This CDR3 has 14 amino acids. CDR3 protein: CASSQELNTGELFF. The CDR3 coding sequence is TGTGCCAGCAGCCAAGAGTTAAACACCGGGGAGCTGTTTTTT.

The rearrangement links TRBV9 to TRBJ1-2; the match to TRBD1 covers 7 bases. The germline V gene encodes CDR1 SGDLS and CDR2 YYNGEE. The length of the CDR3 is 17 residues. V shed 0 bases, J shed 1 base, and the junction held 9 bases outside the gene matches. Written as DNA, the CDR3 is TGTGCCAGCAGCGTAGCGAGGGGGCAGAGAAATAACTATGGCTACACCTTC. Translated: CASSVARGQRNNYGYTF.

This chain links TRBV7-2 with TRBJ2-7; no clear D gene. CDR3 length: 14 residues. CDR1 is SGHTA and CDR2 is FQGNSA in the germline V gene. Trimming took off 6 bases at V and 2 bases at J, with 14 bases between the two ends. CDR3 sequence reads: CASSLQFFPYEQYF. CDR3 bases: TGTGCCAGCAGTTTGCAGTTTTTTCCCTACGAGCAGTACTTC.

The rearrangement joins TRBV9 to TRBJ1-1; 8 positions match TRBD1. CDR1 and CDR2 (germline): SGDLS, YYNGEE. Unmatched junction bases numbered 11, after V lost 3 bases and J lost 4 bases. The CDR3 is made up of 16 amino acids. CDR3 coding DNA: TGTGCCAGCAGCGCCCAGTCAGGGGGCGCGAGCACTGAAGCTTTCTTT. The encoded protein is CASSAQSGGASTEAFF.

The rearrangement joins TRBV29-1 to TRBJ1-3; possibly TRBD1 for D (5 bases). Germline CDR1 reads SQVTM; CDR2 reads ANQGSEA. The V end was cut by 5 bases, the J end by 0 bases, with 11 bases between. The CDR3 loop spans 14 amino acids. The CDR3 spells CSVTYDSSGNTIYF. The DNA for the CDR3 is TGCAGCGTTACGTACGACAGCTCTGGAAACACCATATATTTT.

This clone was seen a few times. The genes are TRBV7-3 and TRBJ1-1; D uncertain. Germline CDR1 and CDR2: SGHTA and FQGTGA. The CDR3 is 14 residues long. Trimming took 5 bases from V and 0 from J, leaving 10 bases between them. As DNA, the CDR3 is TGTGCCAGCAGCCCCTCGGGAGTGAACACTGAAGCTTTCTTT. Its translation: CASSPSGVNTEAFF.

The gene calls are TRBV10-3 and TRBJ2-2; 8 bases line up with TRBD2. Unmatched junction bases numbered 7, after V lost 6 bases and J lost 4 bases. This CDR3 has 15 amino acids. CDR1 ENHRY and CDR2 SYGVKD come from the germline V gene. CDR3 DNA: TGTGCCATCAGGGGTAGCGGGGACCTCACCGGGGAGCTGTTTTTT. It yields the protein CAIRGSGDLTGELFF.

V usage is TRBV6-5 and J usage is TRBJ1-2, with TRBD1 matching 7 bases. Trimming took 5 bases from V and 4 from J; bases not matched to a gene: 7. Looked up from germline, CDR1 is MNHEY and CDR2 is SVGAGI. This CDR3 comprises 14 residues. CDR3 sequence reads: CASSLTGAGYGYTF. DNA of the CDR3: TGTGCCAGCAGTCTAACAGGGGCCGGCTATGGCTACACCTTC.

The rearrangement uses TRBV5-4 and TRBJ2-2, with D possibly matching TRBD2 (7 bases). Per the germline V gene, CDR1 is SGHNT and CDR2 is YYREEE (reference sequence). The CDR3 runs 18 residues. V lost 0 bases and J 5 bases, leaving 20 bases between the germline ends. The CDR3 here is CASSLAGRGATETGELFF. DNA for the CDR3: TGTGCCAGCAGCTTGGCCGGTCGGGGGGCCACCGAAACCGGGGAGCTGTTTTTT.

The genes are TRBV28 and TRBJ1-1; 7 bases are a match to TRBD1. The CDR3 length is 11 residues. V lost 7 bases and J lost 8; bases outside the gene matches: 4. Germline CDR1 MDHEN, CDR2 SYDVKM. CDR3 bases: TGTGCCAGCACCAAGGGACAGGAAGCTTTCTTT. It yields the protein CASTKGQEAFF. Complete variable domain (other parts from reference TRBV28 and TRBJ1-1): DVKVTQSSRYLVKRTGEKVFLECVQDMDHENMFWYRQDPGLGLRLIYFSYDVKMKEKGDIPEGYSVSREKKERFSLILESASTNQTSMYLCASTKGQEAFFGQGTRLTVV.

V gene TRBV18 combines with J gene TRBJ1-5, with a tentative D call TRBD1 (6 bases). The germline CDR1 and CDR2 sequences are KGHSH and LQKENI. This CDR3 region has 14 residues. V gave up 3 bases and J gave up 7 bases, with 13 bases separating them. CDR3: CASSPDNRVQPQHF. The DNA of the CDR3 is TGTGCCAGCTCACCCGACAACAGGGTCCAGCCCCAGCATTTT.

CDR3 loop: CASSSWGEGQPQHF. In nucleotides, the CDR3 is TGTGCCAGTAGTAGTTGGGGGGAGGGTCAGCCCCAGCATTTT. V gene TRBV19 combines with J gene TRBJ1-5; a weak D match, TRBD1 (5 bases). Trimming stripped 4 bases from V and 6 bases from J, with 13 bases between. The CDR3 consists of 14 residues. Germline V gene lookup returns CDR1 LNHDA and CDR2 SQIVND (reference sequence). The full variable domain, with the rest looked up from reference TRBV19 and TRBJ1-5, is DGGITQSPKYLFRKEGQNVTLSCEQNLNHDAMYWYRQDPGQGLRLIYYSQIVNDFQKGDIAEGYSVSREKKESFPLTVTSAQKNPTAFYLCASSSWGEGQPQHFGDGTRLSIL.

The V gene is TRBV15, the J gene TRBJ2-2; TRBD2 is a possible D gene (6 bases). CDR3 length: 14 residues. The germline gives CDR1 LNHNV, CDR2 YYDKDF (reference sequence). Trimming pared 3 bases from V and 4 bases from J, leaving 9 bases between. CDR3 loop: CATSRYGGTGELFF. CDR3 DNA sequence: TGTGCCACCAGCAGGTACGGGGGCACCGGGGAGCTGTTTTTT.

This clone was picked up a small number of times. The chain combines TRBV11-2 with TRBJ2-7; D not resolved. CDR1 is SGHAT, CDR2 FQNNGV, per germline. V was trimmed by 0 bases and J by 5 bases, leaving 11 bases between them. The length of the CDR3 is 14 residues. The CDR3 nucleotides are TGTGCCAGCAGCTTAGATCAGGTTTTCCACGAGCAGTACTTC. Residues: CASSLDQVFHEQYF.

V gene TRBV7-6 combines with J gene TRBJ1-2; 9 bases agree with TRBD1. With V trimmed by 7 bases and J by 6 bases, 18 bases remained unmatched. The CDR3 has 17 amino acids. Germline V lookup: CDR1 SGHVS, CDR2 FNYEAQ. CDR3 in DNA: TGTGCCAGCAACAGCTTACTAGGGACAGGGAGAGAGGATGGCTACACCTTC. Protein sequence: CASNSLLGTGREDGYTF.

The J gene is TRBJ2-7, the V gene TRBV27; TRBD1 matches 9 bases. Germline V gives CDR1 MNHEY, CDR2 SMNVEV (reference sequence). This CDR3 contains 16 residues. After removal of 3 bases from V and 7 bases from J, the junction contained 13 bases not matched to a gene. CDR3 nucleotide sequence: TGTGCCAGCAGTTTCGAACAGGGGGCGATCTATTCAGAGCAGTACTTC. Translated, it gives CASSFEQGAIYSEQYF.

The chain is built from TRBV6-6 and TRBJ1-2; D not resolved. V lost 2 bases and J 3 bases, leaving 7 bases between the germline ends. Germline V gives CDR1 MNHNY, CDR2 SVGAGI (reference sequence). The CDR3 length is 13 residues. Written as DNA, the CDR3 is TGTGCCAGCAGTTACGGGCAGGACTATGGCTACACCTTC. It specifies CASSYGQDYGYTF.

V usage is TRBV2 and J usage is TRBJ1-1; the D gene is possibly TRBD1 (6 bases). Per germline, CDR1 SNHLY and CDR2 FYNNEI. V was cut by 3 bases and J by 11 bases, with 16 bases left in between. CDR3 length: 13 amino acids. In DNA, the CDR3 is TGTGCCAGCAGTGATCCAACAGGGAGGGGGGCTTTCTTT. Translating gives CASSDPTGRGAFF.

The chain has TRBV25-1 and TRBJ1-2; TRBD1 matches 7 bases. Germline V gives CDR1 MGHDK, CDR2 SYGVNS. The ends lost 4 bases at V and 4 bases at J; junction bases unmatched: 9. The CDR3 has 15 amino acids. The CDR3 is CASSVRQGFLYGYTF. Here the CDR3 DNA reads TGTGCCAGCAGTGTCAGACAGGGATTCCTCTATGGCTACACCTTC.

This chain connects TRBV9 to TRBJ2-4; 8 positions match TRBD1. V lost 0 bases, J lost 7 bases, and 9 bases stayed unmatched. The germline gives CDR1 SGDLS, CDR2 YYNGEE. The CDR3 spans 16 residues. CDR3 protein: CASSVGPGGSSNIQYF. CDR3 nucleotides: TGTGCCAGCAGCGTAGGACCAGGGGGCAGTAGCAACATTCAGTACTTC.

V gene TRBV29-1 combines with J gene TRBJ2-2, with D unclear. Trimming stripped 5 bases from V and 1 base from J, with 5 bases between. The CDR3 extends over 12 amino acids. Germline CDR1 reads SQVTM; CDR2 reads ANQGSEA. CDR3 nucleotides: TGCAGCGTTTTCCAGAACACCGGGGAGCTGTTTTTT. Amino acid sequence: CSVFQNTGELFF.

The chain has TRBV4-2 and TRBJ2-5; 10 bases match TRBD1. The germline V gene has CDR1 LGHNA and CDR2 YNFKEQ. This CDR3 has 16 amino acids. With V trimmed by 2 bases and J by 5 bases, 8 bases remained unmatched. CDR3 residues: CASSQHRDRGWETQYF. The CDR3 region has the DNA TGTGCCAGCAGCCAACATAGGGACAGGGGATGGGAGACCCAGTACTTC.

The chain carries TRBV11-2 and TRBJ2-2; TRBD2 matches at 9 bases. This CDR3 is built from 16 residues. With V trimmed by 1 base and J by 3 bases, 3 bases remained unmatched. CDR1 is SGHAT and CDR2 is FQNNGV in the germline V gene. This CDR3 is CASSLVSGGYTGELFF. Here the CDR3 DNA reads TGTGCCAGCAGCTTAGTTAGCGGGGGTTACACCGGGGAGCTGTTTTTT.

The rearrangement uses TRBV9 and TRBJ2-7; D may be TRBD2 (6 bases). The germline gives CDR1 SGDLS, CDR2 YYNGEE. Trimming cost V 4 bases and J 5 bases, with 22 bases left between them. The CDR3 is 16 residues long. The CDR3 here is CASSPPGTVGRNEQYF. DNA for the CDR3: TGTGCCAGCAGCCCCCCAGGGACGGTGGGGAGGAACGAGCAGTACTTC.

The chain is built from TRBV5-1 and TRBJ2-2; possibly TRBD1 for D (6 bases). Looked up from germline, CDR1 is SGHRS and CDR2 is YFSETQ. The CDR3 totals 13 residues. V was trimmed by 2 bases and J by 7 bases, leaving 9 bases between them. The CDR3 DNA reads TGCGCCAGCAGCTTAGAGGGGGTCGGGGAGCTGTTTTTT. Translating it yields CASSLEGVGELFF. The full variable domain, its missing parts supplied by reference TRBV5-1 and TRBJ2-2, is KAGVTQTPRYLIKTRGQQVTLSCSPISGHRSVSWYQQTPGQGLQFLFEYFSETQRNKGNFPGRFSGRQFSNSRSEMNVSTLELGDSALYLCASSLEGVGELFFGEGSRLTVL.

This sequence joins TRBV7-9 and TRBJ2-7; D is perhaps TRBD2 (6 bases). CDR3 length: 14 amino acids. V was pared by 4 bases and J by 2 bases, with 12 bases between. In germline, CDR1 is SEHNR, CDR2 FQNEAQ (reference sequence). The CDR3 here is CASSSREIPYEQYF. CDR3 bases: TGTGCCAGCAGCTCACGGGAGATCCCCTACGAGCAGTACTTC.

This clone was observed a single time. The chain combines TRBV6-1 with TRBJ2-1, with a weak D call TRBD2 (6 bases). The germline V and J ends were trimmed by 3 bases and 12 bases, with 9 bases remaining between them. This CDR3 contains 11 residues. Germline V gene sequence: CDR1 MNHNS, CDR2 SASEGT. CDR3 bases: TGTGCCAGCAGTGATCGGGGGAGGCAGTTCTTC. Encoded protein: CASSDRGRQFF.

The chain joins TRBV28 to TRBJ1-5, with TRBD1 matching 11 bases. Trimming cost V 5 bases and J 2 bases; bases outside gene matches: 2. CDR3 length: 15 residues. Germline loops: CDR1 MDHEN, CDR2 SYDVKM. Here the CDR3 DNA reads TGTGCCAGCAGTCCGGGACAGGGGGGCAATCAGCCCCAGCATTTT. Its protein is CASSPGQGGNQPQHF.